A single sample gave rise to the 20 T cell receptor beta chains below, sequenced in a study of T cells after yellow fever vaccination. TCRdb re-called the 5' RACE reads through MiXCR, storing one row per CDR3 protein. The data hold hundreds of thousands of distinct CDR3 sequences, with about a sixth observed a single time. The input for sequencing was PBMCs, taken around 5 days after the first yellow fever vaccination. All receptors come from a young man who received the YFV17D yellow fever vaccine.

This clonotype was observed a handful of times. This sequence joins TRBV5-4 and TRBJ2-2; 8 positions agree with TRBD1. J lost 6 bases, V lost 0 bases, and 4 bases had no gene match. In germline, CDR1 is SGHNT, CDR2 YYREEE (reference sequence). The CDR3 extends over 15 amino acids. The CDR3 bases are TGTGCCAGCAGCTTGGAGCAGGGGGCAGCCGGGGAGCTGTTTTTT. Protein product: CASSLEQGAAGELFF.

A single count supports this clonotype. Relative to the germline gene, one junction end is altered; a read error may explain this. This CDR3 is CACSLRVTDTGELFF. In DNA form, the CDR3 reads TGTGCCTGCAGCCTCCGGGTCACGGACACCGGGGAGCTGTTTTTT. The chain combines TRBV11-2 with TRBJ2-2; D remains unclear. The germline gives CDR1 SGHAT, CDR2 FQNNGV. The CDR3 is 15 residues long.

This clonotype was seen many times. V gene TRBV5-1 combines with J gene TRBJ2-1; no firm D call. V lost 0 bases and J lost 5, with 9 bases in between. CDR1 and CDR2 (germline): SGHRS, YFSETQ. There are 14 residues in the CDR3. The CDR3 sequence: CASSLGTGHNEQFF. CDR3 DNA: TGCGCCAGCAGCTTGGGGACCGGGCACAATGAGCAGTTCTTC.

This clonotype was observed a few times. The chain is built from TRBV20-1 and TRBJ2-2; no definite D call. The CDR3 is 12 residues long. Germline CDR1 DFQATT, CDR2 SNEGSKA (reference sequence). Trimming removed 3 bases at V and 7 bases at J, with 9 bases between. CDR3 in amino acids: CSASVTNGELFF. The DNA of the CDR3 is TGCAGTGCTAGTGTGACGAACGGGGAGCTGTTTTTT.

The chain combines TRBV4-1 with TRBJ1-5; D call uncertain. Trimming left V 0 bases short and J 2 bases short, with 8 bases between. The germline V gene encodes CDR1 MGHRA and CDR2 YSYEKL. CDR3 length: 15 residues. CDR3 in amino acids: CASSQDQTGNQPQHF. In DNA form, the CDR3 reads TGCGCCAGCAGCCAAGATCAGACGGGCAATCAGCCCCAGCATTTT.

This chain connects TRBV9 to TRBJ1-1, with D uncertain. V lost 3 bases, J lost 4 bases, and 13 bases lay in between. The CDR3 spans 14 residues. Germline CDR1 SGDLS, CDR2 YYNGEE. The DNA for the CDR3 is TGTGCCAGCAGCGCGAGGGTTTCTTTCACTGAAGCTTTCTTT. Its translation is CASSARVSFTEAFF.

This rearrangement joins TRBV6-1 to TRBJ2-4; TRBD2 is a possible D gene (6 bases). The CDR3 covers 15 residues. The germline V gene encodes CDR1 MNHNS and CDR2 SASEGT. V was clipped by 3 bases and J by 7 bases, with 16 bases between them. The CDR3 spells CASSEGWAGWNIQYF. CDR3 nucleotide sequence: TGTGCCAGCAGTGAGGGGTGGGCGGGGTGGAACATTCAGTACTTC.

V usage is TRBV29-1 and J usage is TRBJ1-1; 11 nucleotides align to TRBD1. The CDR3 has 14 residues. V was pared by 4 bases and J by 4 bases, with 5 bases of the junction left unmatched. CDR1 is SQVTM and CDR2 is ANQGSEA in the germline V gene. CDR3 amino acids: CSVVLGTGGTEAFF. CDR3 coding DNA: TGCAGCGTTGTCTTAGGGACAGGGGGCACTGAAGCTTTCTTT.

The chain is built from TRBV9 and TRBJ1-1; D perhaps matches TRBD1 (5 bases). The CDR3 sequence is 13 residues long. CDR1 and CDR2 (germline): SGDLS, YYNGEE. Trimming pared 1 base from V and 3 bases from J, leaving 7 bases between. The CDR3, as DNA: TGTGCCAGCAGCGTACAGGGCCACACTGAAGCTTTCTTT. It yields the protein CASSVQGHTEAFF.

The V call is TRBV5-6, the J call TRBJ2-3; 7 bases are shared with TRBD1. Looked up from germline, CDR1 is SGHDT and CDR2 is YYEEEE. Unmatched junction bases numbered 5, after V lost 4 bases and J lost 3 bases. The CDR3 covers 14 residues. The CDR3 is CASSPPTGTDTQYF. The CDR3 coding sequence is TGTGCCAGCAGCCCGCCGACAGGGACAGATACGCAGTATTTT.

This clonotype was counted between two and nine times. The chain combines TRBV30 with TRBJ2-2; 7 bases are shared with TRBD1. Looked up from germline, CDR1 is GTSNPN and CDR2 is SVGIG (reference sequence). The CDR3 extends over 14 amino acids. V lost 5 bases, J lost 2 bases, and 5 bases stayed unmatched. CDR3 sequence: CAWDRDSNTGELFF. The CDR3 DNA reads as TGTGCCTGGGACCGGGACAGTAACACCGGGGAGCTGTTTTTT.

This clonotype has only a few counts. This sequence joins TRBV2 and TRBJ1-1; D uncertain. V lost 7 bases and J 8 bases, leaving 29 bases between the germline ends. The CDR3 covers 17 residues. Germline V gene data show CDR1 as SNHLY and CDR2 as FYNNEI. The DNA for the CDR3 is TGTGCCAGCAACTCGGAGGCCTGGGAGGGAATTGAACCGGAAGCTTTCTTT. This translates into CASNSEAWEGIEPEAFF.

A few counts support this clonotype. The J gene is TRBJ2-7, the V gene TRBV29-1; D gene unclear. The CDR3 sequence is 12 residues long. The ends were cut back, 5 bases at V and 0 bases at J, with 8 bases in the middle. Germline-derived CDR1 and CDR2 are SQVTM and ANQGSEA. CDR3: CSVTRGSYEQYF. The CDR3 bases are TGCAGCGTTACGAGAGGCTCCTACGAGCAGTACTTC.

At least ten counts were recorded for this clonotype. The chain's CDR3 is CASSARAKGYTF. CDR3 DNA sequence: TGTGCCAGCAGTGCCCGCGCCAAGGGCTACACCTTC. V and J are TRBV12-3 or TRBV12-4 and TRBJ1-2, with no clear D. The CDR3 has 12 residues. Trimming stripped 5 bases from V and 8 bases from J, with 12 bases between.

The chain links TRBV4-3 to TRBJ2-3; 7 bases line up with TRBD2. The ends lost 0 bases at V and 4 bases at J; junction bases unmatched: 10. The CDR3 sequence is 17 residues long. Per the germline V gene, CDR1 is LGHNA and CDR2 is YSLEER. This CDR3 reads CASSQDRLAARSDTQYF. The CDR3 nucleotides are TGCGCCAGCAGCCAAGATCGGCTAGCGGCCAGATCAGATACGCAGTATTTT.

V gene TRBV20-1 combines with J gene TRBJ2-1, with 12 positions matching TRBD2. Germline V lookup: CDR1 DFQATT, CDR2 SNEGSKA (reference sequence). This CDR3 is 15 amino acids long. CDR3 DNA: TGCAGGGCGACTAGCGGGGGCCACTCCTACAATGAGCAGTTCTTC. It yields the protein CRATSGGHSYNEQFF.

A few counts support this clonotype. V is TRBV6-5 and J is TRBJ2-1; D is undetermined. Germline V lookup: CDR1 MNHEY, CDR2 SVGAGI. Trimming left V 2 bases short and J 3 bases short, with 11 bases between. The CDR3 is made up of 15 amino acids. This CDR3 is CASSYGSGFYNEQFF. CDR3 coding DNA: TGTGCCAGCAGTTACGGGTCAGGATTCTACAATGAGCAGTTCTTC.

The chain carries TRBV5-1 and TRBJ1-6; no firm D call. This CDR3 contains 15 residues. Trimming cost V 0 bases and J 8 bases, with 12 bases left between them. Germline loops: CDR1 SGHRS, CDR2 YFSETQ. The CDR3 coding sequence is TGCGCCAGCAGCTTGGCCGCAGAAAACCATTCACCCCTCCACTTT. Amino acids: CASSLAAENHSPLHF.

The sample holds a few counts of this clonotype. This chain uses TRBV24-1 with TRBJ1-4; a weak D match, TRBD1 (5 bases). This CDR3 spans 15 amino acids. V lost 3 bases to trimming and J lost 5 bases, with 12 bases between them. Germline V gives CDR1 KGHDR, CDR2 SFDVKD. The CDR3 reads CATSDAARGNEKLFF. The CDR3 DNA follows: TGTGCCACCAGTGATGCGGCCCGGGGGAATGAAAAACTGTTTTTT.

This clonotype was recorded a few times. The rearrangement joins TRBV29-1 to TRBJ2-7, with D possibly TRBD2 on 5 matching bases. V was trimmed by 5 bases and J by 6 bases, leaving 17 bases between them. CDR3 length: 13 residues. CDR1 and CDR2 from the germline V gene are SQVTM and ANQGSEA. The CDR3 loop reads CSVRVRVLGEQYV. As DNA, the CDR3 is TGCAGCGTTCGGGTGCGGGTCCTCGGCGAGCAGTACGTC.